This entry features one T cell receptor beta chain sequence. The data stem from a study of T cells in Graves' hyperthyroidism and ophthalmopathy. Whole-study context: Peripheral blood was taken when the disease was first diagnosed, before any treatment began.

J was trimmed by 4 bases and V by 4 bases; bases with no gene match: 6. In germline, CDR1 is SGHAT, CDR2 FQNNGV. This CDR3 contains 18 residues. Graves' hyperthyroidism is called stable when ophthalmopathy does not progress within 18 months. Uncontrolled infection, other autoimmune disease, pregnancy or lactation barred patients from enrollment. Around 10 ml of fresh peripheral blood supplied the PBMCs. RNA transcripts gave rise to amplified TCR beta CDR3 regions. HTBI primers were the set used in a first-round RT-PCR of the TCR CDR3. MiXCR, applied by TCRdb to the multiplex PCR reads, yields one record per CDR3 protein. The data contain some 740,000 distinct CDR3 sequences, around 13% of them singletons.

V and J are TRBV11-2 and TRBJ2-2, with 16 bases lining up with TRBD2. Input material: blood. This receptor was taken from a woman between 18 and 30 years old with Graves' hyperthyroidism. This CDR3 reads CASSSPGLAGGVTGELFF. CDR3 coding DNA: TGTGCCAGCAGCTCTCCGGGACTAGCGGGAGGGGTCACCGGGGAGCTGTTTTTT.